This T cell receptor gamma chain was sequenced for a study of intestinal T cells in coeliac disease. For each case, the template was genomic DNA from ten roughly 5-µm formalin-fixed paraffin-embedded scrolls. Germline-derived CDR1 and CDR2 are EGSNGY and YDSYNSKV. CDR3 length equals 15 residues. On this clone itself: The protein that TCRdb holds for this DNA derives from a much larger clone and differs from the translated DNA at residue 3, which likely indicates a read error; the protein shown here is translated from the DNA.

The TRG library came from 200 to 250 ng of biopsy DNA amplified with LymphoTrack primers. TCRdb re-called clones from the multiplex PCR reads using CATT. The sample lists about 530 gamma-chain clones, about half occurring once. This sequence was found in a human donor who served as a control with a normal duodenal biopsy, not a healthy volunteer. The sequencing sample was made of a duodenal biopsy. This chain uses TRGV2 with TRGJP1. The CDR3 nucleotides are TGTGCCATCTGGGACGGTTATACCACTGGTTGGTTCAAGATATTT. Its protein product is CAIWDGYTTGWFKIF.